This TCR beta chain was sequenced for a study of T cell responses to AZD1222 COVID-19 vaccine. As regards this clone: Its target is not known.

General study findings and limits: Repertoire collection took place solely once the T cell response had peaked.

Assay: immunoSEQ multiplex PCR; the TCRdb copy retains only in-frame clones and omits some. This table has 120,000 or so clones, 80% to 90% appearing once. This specimen consisted of peripheral blood, obtained on day 0 of AZD1222 vaccination. The receptor's source is an adult in good health.

The CDR3 region is CASSQSTGTPYGYTF. The CDR3 nucleotides read TGTGCCAGCAGCCAATCGACCGGGACTCCCTATGGCTACACCTTC. V gene TRBV4-2 combines with J gene TRBJ1-2, with D perhaps TRBD1 (5 bases). The CDR3 runs to 15 residues. Germline CDR1 LGHNA, CDR2 YNFKEQ. The V and J ends lost 2 bases and 4 bases respectively, with 14 bases between them.